This T cell receptor beta chain was sequenced in a study of control samples from healthy donors and cancer patients. Deletions cut 5 bases from V and 3 bases from J, with 25 bases between. The CDR3 is 19 amino acids. Germline loops: CDR1 SGHDN, CDR2 FVKESK. Clones were sequenced by immunoSEQ multiplex PCR, and TCRdb holds only the in-frame ones, with some missing. This sample has about 410,000 clones, with about 93% found just once. The TCR originated in a man aged 35-49 years with head and neck cancer. What was sequenced was PBMCs. The genes are TRBV14 and TRBJ2-2, with a possible D match to TRBD2 (6 bases). CDR3 sequence reads: CASSLQPSGRERYTGELFF. The DNA of the CDR3 is TGTGCCAGCAGCTTGCAGCCCTCCGGGCGGGAAAGGTACACCGGGGAGCTGTTTTTT. Based on the CDR3 plus reference TRBV14 and TRBJ2-2, the full variable domain is EAGVTQFPSHSVIEKGQTVTLRCDPISGHDNLYWYRRVMGKEIKFLLHFVKESKQDESGMPNNRFLAERTGGTYSTLKVQPAELEDSGVYFCASSLQPSGRERYTGELFFGEGSRLTVL.